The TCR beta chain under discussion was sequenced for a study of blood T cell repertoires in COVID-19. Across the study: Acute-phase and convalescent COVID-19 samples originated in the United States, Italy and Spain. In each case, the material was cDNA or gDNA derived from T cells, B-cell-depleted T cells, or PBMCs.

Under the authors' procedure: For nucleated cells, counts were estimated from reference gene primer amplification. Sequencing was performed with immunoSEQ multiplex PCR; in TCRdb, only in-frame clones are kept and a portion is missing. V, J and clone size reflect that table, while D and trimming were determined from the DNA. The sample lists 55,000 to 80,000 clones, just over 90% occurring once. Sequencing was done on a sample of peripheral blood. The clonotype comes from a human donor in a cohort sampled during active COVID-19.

As DNA, the CDR3 is TGTGCCAGCAGGCTAGACAGGGGCGGCCTATTAAGTCAGCCCCAGCATTTT. Its protein is CASRLDRGGLLSQPQHF. This sequence joins TRBV21-1 and TRBJ1-5; the listed D gene, TRBD1, was not tested against the DNA. TRBV21-1 is a pseudogene segment. The length of the CDR3 is 17 residues.